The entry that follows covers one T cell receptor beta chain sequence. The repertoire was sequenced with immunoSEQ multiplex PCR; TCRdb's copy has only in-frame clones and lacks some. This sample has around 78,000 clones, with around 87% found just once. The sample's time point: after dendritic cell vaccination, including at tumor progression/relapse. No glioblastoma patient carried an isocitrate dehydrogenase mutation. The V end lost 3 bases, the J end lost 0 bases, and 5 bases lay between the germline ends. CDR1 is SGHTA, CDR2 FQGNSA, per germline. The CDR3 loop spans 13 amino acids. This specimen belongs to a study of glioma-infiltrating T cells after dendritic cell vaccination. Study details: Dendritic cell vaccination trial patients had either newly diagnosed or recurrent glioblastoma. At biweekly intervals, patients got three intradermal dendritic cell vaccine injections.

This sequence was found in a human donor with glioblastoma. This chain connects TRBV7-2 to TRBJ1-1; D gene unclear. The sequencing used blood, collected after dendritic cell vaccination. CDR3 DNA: TGTGCCAGCAGCTTCAGGATGAACACTGAAGCTTTCTTT. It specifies CASSFRMNTEAFF. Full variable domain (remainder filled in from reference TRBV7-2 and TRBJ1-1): GAGVSQSPSNKVTEKGKDVELRCDPISGHTALYWYRQSLGQGLEFLIYFQGNSAPDKSGLPSDRFSAERTGGSVSTLTIQRTQQEDSAVYLCASSFRMNTEAFFGQGTRLTVV.